One sample yielded the 19 T cell receptor beta chains listed below, sequenced in a study of T cell responses to AZD1222 COVID-19 vaccine (dated by TCRdb to the early 2020s). The receptor library was made with the immunoSEQ multiplex PCR assay. Drawn from immuneACCESS, this table holds only the in-frame rearrangements with V and J called that TCRdb kept. Clones are partly lost; checked studies trace under half to an unresolved V gene and leave the rest unexplained. The sample has about 130,000 clones on record, roughly 90% of them singletons. Together, the top ten hold about 6% of the sample. Interpreted using the paper, the time point label stands for: baseline before first vaccination. Sequencing used peripheral blood, obtained on day 0 of AZD1222 vaccination. These receptors were obtained from an adult in good health.

This sequence joins TRBV5-6 and TRBJ1-6, with D perhaps matching TRBD1 (5 bases). Looked up from germline, CDR1 is SGHDT and CDR2 is YYEEEE. Trimming left V 3 bases short and J 9 bases short, with 16 bases between. This CDR3 is built from 15 residues. CDR3 residues: CASSSGTFSGSPLHF. In DNA, the CDR3 is TGTGCCAGCAGCTCAGGGACTTTCTCGGGTTCACCCCTCCACTTT.

The chain has TRBV27 and TRBJ1-2; D may be TRBD1 (6 bases). The CDR3 totals 13 residues. Germline assignment: CDR1 MNHEY and CDR2 SMNVEV (reference sequence). Trimming left V 5 bases short and J 8 bases short, with 15 bases between. CDR3 sequence: CASSPQGTGGYTF. The DNA of the CDR3 is TGTGCCAGCAGTCCGCAGGGGACGGGGGGCTACACCTTC.

The chain employs TRBV12-3 or TRBV12-4 and TRBJ1-1; D gene ambiguous. V lost 5 bases, J lost 4 bases, and 11 bases lay in between. The CDR3 is made up of 13 amino acids. The CDR3 sequence: CASSLGLITEAFF. CDR3 nucleotide sequence: TGTGCCAGCAGTCTAGGACTGATCACTGAAGCTTTCTTT.

V is TRBV18 and J is TRBJ2-7, with D maybe TRBD2 (8 bases). Germline values: CDR1 KGHSH, CDR2 LQKENI. There are 15 residues in the CDR3. Trimming stripped 4 bases from V and 2 bases from J, with 15 bases between. As DNA, the CDR3 is TGTGCCAGCTCACAGGGGGCGGGGGGCACCTACGAGCAGTACTTC. Its protein is CASSQGAGGTYEQYF.

The chain links TRBV19 to TRBJ1-2; perhaps TRBD1 as D (5 bases). Trimming removed 8 bases from V and 4 bases from J, with 11 bases in between. This CDR3 is 12 amino acids long. Germline V gene sequence: CDR1 LNHDA, CDR2 SQIVND (reference sequence). The CDR3 sequence is CASSRQSYGYTF. The CDR3 region has the DNA TGTGCCAGTTCCAGACAGTCCTATGGCTACACCTTC. Using reference TRBV19 and TRBJ1-2 for the parts outside the CDR3, the full variable domain is DGGITQSPKYLFRKEGQNVTLSCEQNLNHDAMYWYRQDPGQGLRLIYYSQIVNDFQKGDIAEGYSVSREKKESFPLTVTSAQKNPTAFYLCASSRQSYGYTFGSGTRLTVV.

The CDR3 DNA is TGTGCCAGCAGTCGGGGACGGCCCTACGAGCAGTACTTC. As protein: CASSRGRPYEQYF. The chain uses TRBV6-5 and TRBJ2-7; D possibly matches TRBD1 or TRBD2 (5 bases each). The germline V gene has CDR1 MNHEY and CDR2 SVGAGI. Trimming removed 5 bases from V and 2 bases from J, with 10 bases in between. The CDR3 length is 13 residues.

J is TRBJ1-1 and V is TRBV6-5, with D possibly being TRBD1 (6 bases). The CDR3 sequence is 15 residues long. Germline V gene data show CDR1 as MNHEY and CDR2 as SVGAGI. Trimming pared 6 bases from V and 4 bases from J, leaving 18 bases between. CDR3 loop: CASSQTTGWGTEAFF. CDR3 coding DNA: TGTGCCAGCAGCCAAACGACAGGTTGGGGCACTGAAGCTTTCTTT.

The V gene is TRBV27, the J gene TRBJ1-4, with D possibly matching TRBD1 (5 bases). Germline CDR1 MNHEY, CDR2 SMNVEV (reference sequence). This CDR3 spans 17 amino acids. V lost 5 bases and J 0 bases, leaving 16 bases between the germline ends. The CDR3 sequence: CASSPTGTTATNEKLFF. The CDR3 coding sequence is TGTGCCAGCAGTCCGACCGGGACCACTGCAACTAATGAAAAACTGTTTTTT.

This chain uses TRBV19 with TRBJ1-5; unclear D gene. CDR3 length: 13 amino acids. V was shortened by 4 bases and J by 5 bases, with 9 bases between the two germline ends. The germline V gene encodes CDR1 LNHDA and CDR2 SQIVND (reference sequence). The CDR3 region has the DNA TGTGCCAGTAGTACAGAGAGGGATCAGCCCCAGCATTTT. Amino acid sequence: CASSTERDQPQHF.

This clone was detected only a few times. This chain connects TRBV2 to TRBJ1-2; 10 bases align to TRBD1. J lost 7 bases, V lost 6 bases, and 11 bases had no gene match. The germline CDR1 and CDR2 sequences are SNHLY and FYNNEI. The CDR3 has 15 residues. The CDR3 DNA reads as TGTGCCAGCAGAGGGACAGGGGTTTCATCGGCTGGCTACACCTTC. Amino acids: CASRGTGVSSAGYTF.

The rearrangement links TRBV19 to TRBJ2-5; the D gene is possibly TRBD2 (6 bases). Germline assignment: CDR1 LNHDA and CDR2 SQIVND (reference sequence). CDR3 length equals 15 residues. Between the trimmed V and J ends, which lost 3 bases and 5 bases, there was a span of 16 bases. The CDR3 region is CASSIDGTGWETQYF. CDR3 coding DNA: TGTGCCAGTAGTATCGACGGGACTGGTTGGGAGACCCAGTACTTC.

This chain connects TRBV7-6 to TRBJ1-3; TRBD1 aligns across 7 bases. The trim removed 5 bases at V and 0 bases at J, leaving 7 bases unmatched. This CDR3 has 16 amino acids. The V gene's germline CDR1 is SGHVS and CDR2 FNYEAQ. The CDR3 bases are TGTGCCAGCAGCCTAACCAGGACAGGCTCTGGAAACACCATATATTTT. Translating it yields CASSLTRTGSGNTIYF.

This chain connects TRBV10-1 to TRBJ2-1; maybe TRBD1 (5 bases). Germline V gene sequence: CDR1 WNHNN, CDR2 SYGVQD (reference sequence). The CDR3 covers 15 residues. V was trimmed by 2 bases and J by 0 bases, leaving 8 bases between them. The CDR3 protein is CASSEADSSYNEQFF. CDR3 bases: TGCGCCAGCAGTGAGGCAGACAGCTCCTACAATGAGCAGTTCTTC.

The chain carries TRBV6-2 or TRBV6-3 and TRBJ2-1; 8 bases are shared with TRBD2. The length of the CDR3 is 16 residues. V dropped 5 bases and J dropped 7; count of bases not matched to a gene: 13. Per the germline V gene, CDR1 is MNHEY and CDR2 is SVGEGT. The chain's CDR3 is CASSPQRGGGTNEQFF. The CDR3 nucleotides read TGTGCCAGCAGTCCCCAAAGAGGCGGGGGGACGAATGAGCAGTTCTTC.

The chain has TRBV19 and TRBJ1-2; D gene uncertain. V shed 2 bases and J shed 4 bases, with 8 bases lying between them. The CDR3 contains 13 residues. Germline V CDR1 and CDR2: LNHDA, SQIVND (reference sequence). The DNA of the CDR3 is TGTGCCAGTAGTATACTTCCGTCCTATGGCTACACCTTC. As protein: CASSILPSYGYTF.

J is TRBJ1-2 and V is TRBV29-1; the D gene is possibly TRBD1 (5 bases). Trimming left V 4 bases short and J 0 bases short, with 12 bases between. Germline V gene lookup returns CDR1 SQVTM and CDR2 ANQGSEA. The CDR3 covers 14 residues. The CDR3 DNA follows: TGCAGCGTTGTCCAGGGCTTCACTAACTATGGCTACACCTTC. Its translation: CSVVQGFTNYGYTF. Full variable domain (missing parts from reference TRBV29-1 and TRBJ1-2): SAVISQKPSRDICQRGTSLTIQCQVDSQVTMMFWYRQQPGQSLTLIATANQGSEATYESGFVIDKFPISRPNLTFSTLTVSNMSPEDSSIYLCSVVQGFTNYGYTFGSGTRLTVV.

This clone was counted a single time. The rearrangement joins TRBV13 to TRBJ1-3; D perhaps matches TRBD1 (6 bases). Germline CDR1 and CDR2: PRHDT and FYEKMQ (reference sequence). Trimming removed 0 bases from V and 0 bases from J, with 21 bases in between. The CDR3 contains 20 residues. CDR3 amino acids: CASSLGGARSRSYSGNTIYF. The CDR3 nucleotides read TGTGCCAGCAGCTTAGGGGGGGCACGGTCGCGATCGTACTCTGGAAACACCATATATTTT.

The chain carries TRBV3-1 (or the pseudogene TRBV3-2) and TRBJ2-7, with D perhaps matching TRBD2 (5 bases). Germline V CDR1 and CDR2: LGHDT, YNNKEL (reference sequence). Trimming shortened V by 5 bases and J by 1 base, and 9 bases separated the two germline ends. The length of the CDR3 is 13 residues. CDR3: CASSLGSSYEQYF. For the CDR3, the DNA is TGTGCCAGCAGCTTGGGGAGTTCCTACGAGCAGTACTTC.

The V and J genes are TRBV3-1 (or the pseudogene TRBV3-2) and TRBJ1-5, with D unclear. V was cut by 1 base and J by 0 bases, with 7 bases left in between. The V gene's germline CDR1 is LGHDT and CDR2 YNNKEL (reference sequence). The CDR3 sequence is 15 residues long. The CDR3 DNA reads TGTGCCAGCAGCCAAGTATACAGTAGCAATCAGCCCCAGCATTTT. It yields the protein CASSQVYSSNQPQHF.